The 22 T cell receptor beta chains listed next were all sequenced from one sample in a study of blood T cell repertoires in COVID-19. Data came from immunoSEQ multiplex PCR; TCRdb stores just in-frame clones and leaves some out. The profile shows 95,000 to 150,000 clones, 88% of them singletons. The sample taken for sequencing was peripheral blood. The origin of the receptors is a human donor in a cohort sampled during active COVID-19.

The CDR3 DNA sequence: TGTGCCTGTTCAACCGGGACAGGGCTTGCCGGCTACACCTTC. The encoded protein is CACSTGTGLAGYTF. V is TRBV30 and J is TRBJ1-2; 9 nucleotides agree with TRBD1. After removal of 6 bases from V and 8 bases from J, the junction contained 13 bases not matched to a gene. This CDR3 spans 14 amino acids. The germline V gene has CDR1 GTSNPN and CDR2 SVGIG (reference sequence).

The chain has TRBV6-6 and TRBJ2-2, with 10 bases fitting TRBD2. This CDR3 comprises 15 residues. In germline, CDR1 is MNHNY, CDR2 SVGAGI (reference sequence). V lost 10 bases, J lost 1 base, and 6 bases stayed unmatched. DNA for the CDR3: TGTGCCATCAGGAAGCGGGAGGGGAACACCGGGGAGCTGTTTTTT. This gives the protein CAIRKREGNTGELFF.

CDR3 sequence reads: CASSETGTGGFF. The CDR3 nucleotides read TGTGCCAGCAGTGAGACCGGGACAGGGGGATTCTTC. The J gene is TRBJ2-1, the V gene TRBV7-9, with 11 bases lining up with TRBD1. Unmatched junction bases numbered 8, after V lost 6 bases and J lost 16 bases. The CDR3 has 12 residues. Per germline, CDR1 SEHNR and CDR2 FQNEAQ (reference sequence).

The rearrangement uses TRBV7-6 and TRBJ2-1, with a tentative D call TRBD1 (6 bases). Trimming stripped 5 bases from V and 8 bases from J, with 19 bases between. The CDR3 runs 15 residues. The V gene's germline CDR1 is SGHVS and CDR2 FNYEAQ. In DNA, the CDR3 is TGTGCCAGCAGCCTCCGGGACACCTTCGGTGATGAGCAGTTCTTC. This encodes CASSLRDTFGDEQFF.

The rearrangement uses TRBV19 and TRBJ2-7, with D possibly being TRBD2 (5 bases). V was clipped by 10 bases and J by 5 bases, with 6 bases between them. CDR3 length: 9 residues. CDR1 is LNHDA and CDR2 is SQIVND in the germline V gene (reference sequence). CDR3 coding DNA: TGTGCCACGAGGGACGAGCAGTACTTC. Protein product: CATRDEQYF. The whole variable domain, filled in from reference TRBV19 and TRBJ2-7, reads DGGITQSPKYLFRKEGQNVTLSCEQNLNHDAMYWYRQDPGQGLRLIYYSQIVNDFQKGDIAEGYSVSREKKESFPLTVTSAQKNPTAFYLCATRDEQYFGPGTRLTVT.

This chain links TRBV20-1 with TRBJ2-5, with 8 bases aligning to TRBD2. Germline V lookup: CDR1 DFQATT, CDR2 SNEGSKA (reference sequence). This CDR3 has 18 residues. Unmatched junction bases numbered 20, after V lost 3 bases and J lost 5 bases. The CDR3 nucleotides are TGCAGTGCTAGTGTCGGGGTGGACGAGGGCGGGAGGCGGGAGACCCAGTACTTC. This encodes CSASVGVDEGGRRETQYF.

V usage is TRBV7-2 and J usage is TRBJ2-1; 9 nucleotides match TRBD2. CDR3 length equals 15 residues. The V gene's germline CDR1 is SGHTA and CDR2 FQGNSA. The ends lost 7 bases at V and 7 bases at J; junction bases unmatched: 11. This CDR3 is CASKHKREESNEQFF. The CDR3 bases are TGTGCCAGCAAGCACAAGCGGGAGGAAAGTAATGAGCAGTTCTTC.

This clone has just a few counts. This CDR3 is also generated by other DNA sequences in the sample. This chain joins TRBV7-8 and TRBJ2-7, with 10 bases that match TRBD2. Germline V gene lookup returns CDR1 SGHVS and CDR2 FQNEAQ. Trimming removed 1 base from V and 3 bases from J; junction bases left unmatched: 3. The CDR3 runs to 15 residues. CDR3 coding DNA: TGTGCCAGCAGCTTAGTAGCGGGGGGTCTCTACGAGCAGTACTTC. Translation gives CASSLVAGGLYEQYF.

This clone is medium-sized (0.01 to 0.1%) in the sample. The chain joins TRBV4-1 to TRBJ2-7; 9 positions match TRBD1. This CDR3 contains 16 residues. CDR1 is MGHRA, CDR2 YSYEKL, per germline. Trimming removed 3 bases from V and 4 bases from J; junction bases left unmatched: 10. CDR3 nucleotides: TGCGCCAGCAGCCAGGAACAGGGGGCGTTGGTGTACGAGCAGTACTTC. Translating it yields CASSQEQGALVYEQYF.

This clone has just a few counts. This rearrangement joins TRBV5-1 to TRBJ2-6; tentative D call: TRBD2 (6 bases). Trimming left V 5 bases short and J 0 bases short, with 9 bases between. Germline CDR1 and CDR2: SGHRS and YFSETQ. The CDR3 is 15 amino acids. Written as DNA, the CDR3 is TGCGCCAGCAGGGGAGGATCCTCTGGGGCCAACGTCCTGACTTTC. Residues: CASRGGSSGANVLTF. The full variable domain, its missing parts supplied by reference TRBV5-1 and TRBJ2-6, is KAGVTQTPRYLIKTRGQQVTLSCSPISGHRSVSWYQQTPGQGLQFLFEYFSETQRNKGNFPGRFSGRQFSNSRSEMNVSTLELGDSALYLCASRGGSSGANVLTFGAGSRLTVL.

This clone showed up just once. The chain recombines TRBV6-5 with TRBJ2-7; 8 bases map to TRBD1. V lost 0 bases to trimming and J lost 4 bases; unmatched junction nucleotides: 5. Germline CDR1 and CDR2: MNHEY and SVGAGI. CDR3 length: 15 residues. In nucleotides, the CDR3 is TGTGCCAGCAGTTACTCGGCAGGGGGCGGTTACGAGCAGTACTTC. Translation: CASSYSAGGGYEQYF.

CDR3 protein: CASSEILRYGYTF. CDR3 DNA sequence: TGTGCCAGCAGTGAAATTCTGAGATATGGCTACACCTTC. The chain uses TRBV2 and TRBJ1-2; D gene unclear. The germline V gene has CDR1 SNHLY and CDR2 FYNNEI. This CDR3 has 13 amino acids. V was trimmed by 2 bases and J by 5 bases, leaving 9 bases between them.

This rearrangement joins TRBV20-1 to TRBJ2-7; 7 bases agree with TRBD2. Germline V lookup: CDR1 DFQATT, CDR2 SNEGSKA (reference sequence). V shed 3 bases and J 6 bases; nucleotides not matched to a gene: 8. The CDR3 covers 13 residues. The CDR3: CSASLERGAEQYF. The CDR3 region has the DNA TGCAGTGCTAGTCTCGAGCGGGGAGCCGAGCAGTACTTC.

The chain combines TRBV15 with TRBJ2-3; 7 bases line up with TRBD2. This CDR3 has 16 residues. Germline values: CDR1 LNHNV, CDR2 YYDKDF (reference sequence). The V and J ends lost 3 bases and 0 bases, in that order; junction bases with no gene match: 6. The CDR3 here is CATSRGAGISTDTQYF. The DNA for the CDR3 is TGTGCCACCAGCAGGGGAGCGGGAATTAGCACAGATACGCAGTATTTT.

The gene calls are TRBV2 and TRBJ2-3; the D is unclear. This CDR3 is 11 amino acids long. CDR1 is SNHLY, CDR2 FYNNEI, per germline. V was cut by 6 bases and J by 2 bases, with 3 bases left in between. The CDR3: CASSLTDTQYF. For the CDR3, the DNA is TGTGCCAGCAGCCTCACAGATACGCAGTATTTT.

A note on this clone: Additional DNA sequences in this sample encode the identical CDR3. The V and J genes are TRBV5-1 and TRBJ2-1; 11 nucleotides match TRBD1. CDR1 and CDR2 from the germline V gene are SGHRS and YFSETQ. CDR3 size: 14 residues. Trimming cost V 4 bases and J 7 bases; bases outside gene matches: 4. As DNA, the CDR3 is TGCGCCAGCAGCCGAGGGACAGGGGGGAATGAGCAGTTCTTC. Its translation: CASSRGTGGNEQFF. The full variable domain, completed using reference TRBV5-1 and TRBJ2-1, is KAGVTQTPRYLIKTRGQQVTLSCSPISGHRSVSWYQQTPGQGLQFLFEYFSETQRNKGNFPGRFSGRQFSNSRSEMNVSTLELGDSALYLCASSRGTGGNEQFFGPGTRLTVL.

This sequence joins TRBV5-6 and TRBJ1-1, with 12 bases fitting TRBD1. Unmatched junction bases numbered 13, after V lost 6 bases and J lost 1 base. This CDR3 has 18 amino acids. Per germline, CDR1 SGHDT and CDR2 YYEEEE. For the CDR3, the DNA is TGTGCCAGCAAAAATACCTCGGGACAGGGGGCCCCGAACACTGAAGCTTTCTTT. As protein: CASKNTSGQGAPNTEAFF.

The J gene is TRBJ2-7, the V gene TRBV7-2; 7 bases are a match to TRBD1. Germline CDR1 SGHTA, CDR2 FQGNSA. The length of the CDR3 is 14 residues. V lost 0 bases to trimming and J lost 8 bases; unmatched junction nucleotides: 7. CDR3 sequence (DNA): TGTGCCAGCAGCTTAGCGTCACAGGGGAACAAGCAGTACTTC. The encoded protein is CASSLASQGNKQYF. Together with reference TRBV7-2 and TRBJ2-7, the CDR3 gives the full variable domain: GAGVSQSPSNKVTEKGKDVELRCDPISGHTALYWYRQSLGQGLEFLIYFQGNSAPDKSGLPSDRFSAERTGGSVSTLTIQRTQQEDSAVYLCASSLASQGNKQYFGPGTRLTVT.

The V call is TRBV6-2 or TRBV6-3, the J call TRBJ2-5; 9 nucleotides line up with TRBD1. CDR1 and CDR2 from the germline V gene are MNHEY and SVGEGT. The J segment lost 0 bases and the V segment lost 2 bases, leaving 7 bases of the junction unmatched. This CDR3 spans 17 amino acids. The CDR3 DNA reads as TGTGCCAGCAGTTACGGACCCGGGACAGGGAACCAAGAGACCCAGTACTTC. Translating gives CASSYGPGTGNQETQYF.

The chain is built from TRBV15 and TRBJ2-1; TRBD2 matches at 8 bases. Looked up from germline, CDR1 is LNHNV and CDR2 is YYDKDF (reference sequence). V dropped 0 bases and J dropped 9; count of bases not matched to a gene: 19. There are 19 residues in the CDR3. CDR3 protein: CATSRDPLFLREAQGEQFF. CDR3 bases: TGTGCCACCAGCAGAGACCCCCTTTTTTTGCGGGAGGCCCAGGGTGAGCAGTTCTTC.

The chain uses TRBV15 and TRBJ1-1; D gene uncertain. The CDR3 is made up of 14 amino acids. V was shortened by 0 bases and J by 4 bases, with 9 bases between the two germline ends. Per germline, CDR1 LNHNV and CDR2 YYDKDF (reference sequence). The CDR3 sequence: CATSRERLTTEAFF. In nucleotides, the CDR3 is TGTGCCACCAGCAGAGAGAGACTCACCACTGAAGCTTTCTTT. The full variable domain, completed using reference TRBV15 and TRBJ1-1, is DAMVIQNPRYQVTQFGKPVTLSCSQTLNHNVMYWYQQKSSQAPKLLFHYYDKDFNNEADTPDNFQSRRPNTSFCFLDIRSPGLGDTAMYLCATSRERLTTEAFFGQGTRLTVV.

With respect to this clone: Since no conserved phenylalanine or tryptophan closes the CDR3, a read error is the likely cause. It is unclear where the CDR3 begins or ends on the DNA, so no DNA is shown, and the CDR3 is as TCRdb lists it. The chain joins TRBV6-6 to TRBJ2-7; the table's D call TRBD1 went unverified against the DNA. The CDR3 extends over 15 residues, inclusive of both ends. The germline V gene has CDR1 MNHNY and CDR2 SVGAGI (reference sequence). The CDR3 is CASSPHGTGQLRVVA.